In its sample, the clone carrying this TCR beta chain is medium-sized (0.01 to 0.1%). Other DNA sequences from this sample encode an identical CDR3 as well. This sample is drawn from a study of metastatic and nonmetastatic thyroid tumors. All patients reached thyroid surgery having received no treatment beforehand. Per the authors' pipeline: It was from CDR3 differences across clinicopathological groups that a distant-metastasis classifier for papillary thyroid cancer was built. TCRdb reprocessed the PCR reads using MiXCR. The V and J calls follow TCRdb's processing rather than the paper's. In the table there are about 26,000 clones, 20% to 30% of which are singletons. This CDR3 has 11 residues. CDR1 and CDR2 (germline): MNHNS, SASEGT. The ends were cut back, 6 bases at V and 4 bases at J, with 5 bases in the middle.

Sequencing was performed on blood. The receptor comes from a female donor with papillary thyroid cancer or a benign thyroid nodule (not recorded which). Some clones in this sample may be carry-over from other donors' samples. The chain uses TRBV6-1 and TRBJ2-3, with D unclear. The CDR3 DNA reads as TGTGCCAGCAGGAGAGCAGATACGCAGTATTTT. Protein sequence: CASRRADTQYF.